This entry lists 10 T cell receptor beta chains sequenced from one sample in a study of T cell repertoires in aging, cancer and after chemotherapy. A mixed TRB-A/B primer pool amplified rearranged TRB by multiplex touch-down PCR. TCRdb recomputed calls from the multiplex PCR reads with MiXCR, one row per CDR3 protein. The sample has about 790 distinct CDR3 sequences, roughly half seen once; the top ten hold around 32%. Peripheral blood genomic DNA, not sorted cells or RNA, was the template. Material for sequencing was blood. All receptors come from a human donor with a blood cancer.

The chain carries TRBV29-1 and TRBJ2-2; D might be TRBD1 or TRBD2, each matching 5 bases. Deletions cut 6 bases from V and 5 bases from J, with 13 bases between. Germline V gene sequence: CDR1 SQVTM, CDR2 ANQGSEA. This CDR3 has 13 residues. The CDR3 sequence: CSVGPGGTGELFF. Written as DNA, the CDR3 is TGCAGCGTGGGACCCGGCGGGACCGGGGAGCTGTTTTTT.

This clonotype is categorized as medium-sized. The CDR3 sequence is CASSFTGTVNTEAFF. In nucleotides, the CDR3 is TGTGCCAGCAGCTTTACCGGGACAGTGAACACTGAAGCTTTCTTT. This rearrangement joins TRBV7-9 to TRBJ1-1, with 7 bases matching TRBD1. The junction had 4 bases not matched to a gene; V was cut back by 3 bases and J by 0 bases. This CDR3 comprises 15 residues. Germline-derived CDR1 and CDR2 are SEHNR and FQNEAQ (reference sequence).

This clonotype qualifies as medium-sized. The chain joins TRBV28 to TRBJ2-6, with 7 bases that match TRBD2. The germline gives CDR1 MDHEN, CDR2 SYDVKM. CDR3 length equals 16 residues. V was pared by 3 bases and J by 3 bases, with 5 bases of the junction left unmatched. Here the CDR3 reads CASSLLGGFGANVLTF. In DNA form, the CDR3 reads TGTGCCAGCAGTTTGCTGGGGGGGTTTGGGGCCAACGTCCTGACTTTC.

The CDR3 DNA reads as TGCAGCGTTGGCCAGAACACTGAAGCTTTCTTT. Amino acid sequence: CSVGQNTEAFF. The rearrangement uses TRBV29-1 and TRBJ1-1; the D is unclear. Germline-derived CDR1 and CDR2 are SQVTM and ANQGSEA. Trimming shortened V by 4 bases and J by 1 base, and 4 bases separated the two germline ends. This CDR3 contains 11 residues.

V and J are TRBV7-6 and TRBJ1-1, with TRBD1 matching over 10 bases. J lost 1 base, V lost 4 bases, and 6 bases had no gene match. CDR3 length: 16 residues. CDR1 and CDR2 (germline): SGHVS, FNYEAQ. The CDR3 coding sequence is TGTGCCAGCAGCTCCAGACAGGGGGCTACGAACACTGAAGCTTTCTTT. The encoded protein is CASSSRQGATNTEAFF. Drawing the rest from reference TRBV7-6 and TRBJ1-1, the complete variable domain is GAGVSQSPRYKVTKRGQDVALRCDPISGHVSLYWYRQALGQGPEFLTYFNYEAQQDKSGLPNDRFSAERPEGSISTLTIQRTEQRDSAMYRCASSSRQGATNTEAFFGQGTRLTVV.

V is TRBV28 and J is TRBJ2-5; 9 nucleotides agree with TRBD2. The CDR3 has 15 residues. The J segment lost 1 base and the V segment lost 6 bases, leaving 6 bases of the junction unmatched. The V gene's germline CDR1 is MDHEN and CDR2 SYDVKM. The CDR3 here is CASRQAGGPQETQYF. CDR3 sequence (DNA): TGTGCCAGCAGACAAGCGGGAGGTCCCCAAGAGACCCAGTACTTC.

CDR3 nucleotides: TGTGCTAGTGGTTTGGCACCCCGAGCTGGGAACACTGAAGCTTTCTTT. Amino acid sequence: CASGLAPRAGNTEAFF. V is TRBV12-5 and J is TRBJ1-1, with D unresolved. Per germline, CDR1 LGHNT and CDR2 FRNRAP. This CDR3 region has 16 residues. V shed 1 base and J shed 1 base, with 13 bases lying between them. Together with reference TRBV12-5 and TRBJ1-1, the CDR3 gives the full variable domain: DARVTQTPRHKVTEMGQEVTMRCQPILGHNTVFWYRQTMMQGLELLAYFRNRAPLDDSGMPKDRFSAEMPDATLATLKIQPSEPRDSAVYFCASGLAPRAGNTEAFFGQGTRLTVV.

This clonotype is medium-sized by share. The chain employs TRBV20-1 and TRBJ1-5; TRBD1 agrees at 11 bases. The germline CDR1 and CDR2 sequences are DFQATT and SNEGSKA (reference sequence). This CDR3 comprises 15 residues. Trimming cost V 0 bases and J 5 bases; bases outside gene matches: 3. The CDR3 loop is CSARDPGQGDQPQHF. DNA for the CDR3: TGCAGTGCTAGAGATCCGGGACAGGGGGATCAGCCCCAGCATTTT.

This chain uses TRBV27 with TRBJ2-7; 9 bases are shared with TRBD1. Germline V gene lookup returns CDR1 MNHEY and CDR2 SMNVEV (reference sequence). With V trimmed by 6 bases and J by 0 bases, 6 bases remained unmatched. This CDR3 contains 15 residues. The CDR3 here is CASSPGQGFSYEQYF. For the CDR3, the DNA is TGTGCCAGCAGCCCGGGACAGGGTTTCTCCTACGAGCAGTACTTC.

Regarding this clonotype: Given a much more abundant clone one base away, this may be a read error. This chain uses TRBV15 with TRBJ2-7; no definite D call. V lost 0 bases and J 5 bases, leaving 8 bases between the germline ends. Looked up from germline, CDR1 is LNHNV and CDR2 is YYDKDF (reference sequence). The CDR3 length is 13 residues. CDR3 loop: CATSRDARDEQYF. Written as DNA, the CDR3 is TGTGCCACCAGCAGAGATGCTAGGGACGAGCAGTACTTC.